This T cell receptor (beta chain) was sequenced during a study of blood T cells in healthy people across ages. The use of a sample-barcoded 5' primer and a J-beta primer mix characterized a second PCR of about 7 to 12 cycles. TCRdb redid the calling of the 5' RACE reads with MiXCR, one entry per CDR3 protein. The profile covers around 2 million distinct CDR3 sequences, with around 40% appearing a single time and 23% taken by the ten largest. CDR3 size: 15 residues. Trimming removed 3 bases from V and 1 base from J, with 13 bases in between. From germline, CDR1 is DFQATT and CDR2 SNEGSKA (reference sequence).

The origin of this receptor is a human donor in good health. Sequencing was carried out using blood. This chain uses TRBV20-1 with TRBJ1-5; maybe TRBD1 (5 bases). CDR3 DNA: TGCAGTGCTAGTCGGGGGATGGGAAGCAATCAGCCCCAGCATTTT. This gives the protein CSASRGMGSNQPQHF.